Following are 3 T cell receptor beta chains from one sample sequenced in a study of CD8 T cells in ankylosing spondylitis. Study-wide points: The study identified a TCR beta motif of fewer than 10 highly homologous variants that appeared characteristic of ankylosing spondylitis blood.

These receptors' antigens are unknown. MiXCR, run by TCRdb on the 5' RACE reads, gives a single entry per CDR3 protein. This sample has roughly 370,000 distinct CDR3 sequences, with under 25% found just once. Sequencing was carried out using blood, either unsorted or a sorted T cell fraction (not recorded which). These receptors originate from a male donor with ankylosing spondylitis.

The V and J genes are TRBV5-1 and TRBJ2-1; D gene uncertain. Germline assignment: CDR1 SGHRS and CDR2 YFSETQ. V was clipped by 0 bases and J by 0 bases, with 7 bases between them. This CDR3 has 15 residues. This chain's CDR3 is CASSLEAISYNEQFF. DNA for the CDR3: TGCGCCAGCAGCTTGGAAGCGATCTCCTACAATGAGCAGTTCTTC.

This clonotype was counted only a few times. This chain joins TRBV10-2 and TRBJ2-7; D remains ambiguous. The germline V gene encodes CDR1 WSHSY and CDR2 SAAADI. The V end lost 6 bases, the J end lost 4 bases, and 16 bases lay between the germline ends. The length of the CDR3 is 14 residues. The CDR3 spells CASRDPGAAYEQYF. In DNA form, the CDR3 reads TGCGCCAGCAGGGACCCCGGAGCCGCTTACGAGCAGTACTTC.

The chain uses TRBV11-2 and TRBJ2-5; D is unclear. Germline V gene data show CDR1 as SGHAT and CDR2 as FQNNGV. This CDR3 is 13 amino acids long. V shed 8 bases and J shed 3 bases, with 13 bases lying between them. In nucleotides, the CDR3 is TGTGCCAGCCGCCTAGGACGGGAAGAGACCCAGTACTTC. It is translated as CASRLGREETQYF. The full variable domain, in which reference TRBV11-2 and TRBJ2-5 provide the parts outside the CDR3, is EAGVAQSPRYKIIEKRQSVAFWCNPISGHATLYWYQQILGQGPKLLIQFQNNGVVDDSQLPKDRFSAERLKGVDSTLKIQPAKLEDSAVYLCASRLGREETQYFGPGTRLLVL.